This T cell receptor beta chain was profiled in a study of CD8+ T cells in alopecia areata. For the study at large: Tofacitinib administration persisted for 6 to 18 months, succeeded by 6 months off drug.

It was cDNA, reverse transcribed from extracted RNA, that served as the sequencing template. TCRdb's copy holds only in-frame clones and misses some; the assay was immunoSEQ multiplex PCR. The sample has roughly 100,000 clones; just over 85% are singletons. General study results and limits: Throughout tofacitinib, many expanded lesional clones continued to persist in scalp and blood. With just one nonresponder, it is still uncertain whether baseline CD8+ expansion relates to response. Compared with normal scalp, lesional scalp had higher clonality and more expanded CD8+ clones.

Trimming removed 4 bases from V and 4 bases from J, with 13 bases in between. The V gene's germline CDR1 is SGDLS and CDR2 YYNGEE. CDR3 length equals 14 residues. Comment on this clone: The antigen remains undetermined.

Treatment given: oral pan-JAK inhibitor, 5-10 mg twice daily. The sequence was obtained from a human donor with alopecia areata. The chain combines TRBV9 with TRBJ2-3; D is undetermined. Sample: CD8+ T cells sorted from blood, taken around week 31, from a patient treated with tofacitinib. The CDR3 nucleotides are TGTGCCAGCAGCACGGGCCTCTGGGCAGATACGCAGTATTTT. Translating it yields CASSTGLWADTQYF. The whole variable domain, remainder taken from reference TRBV9 and TRBJ2-3, is DSGVTQTPKHLITATGQRVTLRCSPRSGDLSVYWYQQSLDQGLQFLIQYYNGEERAKGNILERFSAQQFPDLHSELNLSSLELGDSALYFCASSTGLWADTQYFGPGTRLTVL.